Listed here are 20 T cell receptor beta chains from one sample, sequenced in a study of post-analysis software for immune sequencing data. General study points: About five TRBV segments (TRBV5-6, TRBV5-1 and TRBV20-1 among them) occurred more frequently in patients than in controls.

Tagging with unique molecular identifiers was a feature of the TCR beta cDNA libraries. TCRdb called the PCR reads again in MiXCR, with one record for every CDR3 protein. Of about 680,000 distinct CDR3 sequences in the sample, 55% to 60% were seen once. Their antigens are not known. Input material: blood. These receptors were taken from a girl aged 2 to 9 with multiple sclerosis.

This CDR3 is CASSNRRFLAKNIQYF. The CDR3 DNA is TGTGCCAGCTCTAATAGGCGGTTCCTAGCCAAAAACATTCAGTACTTC. The rearrangement uses TRBV12-3 or TRBV12-4 and TRBJ2-4; D is unclear. This CDR3 spans 16 amino acids. Trimming took off 8 bases at V and 0 bases at J, with 17 bases between the two ends.

The chain links TRBV6-2 or TRBV6-3 to TRBJ1-1; D ambiguous. CDR1 is MNHEY and CDR2 is SVGEGT in the germline V gene. Trimming took off 0 bases at V and 5 bases at J, with 7 bases between the two ends. The CDR3 is 13 amino acids. The CDR3 region has the DNA TGTGCCAGCAGTTACTCTATGGGGACTGAAGCTTTCTTT. Translating gives CASSYSMGTEAFF.

The chain links TRBV15 to TRBJ2-4; 7 nucleotides match TRBD1. This CDR3 spans 13 amino acids. Germline lookup yields CDR1 LNHNV and CDR2 YYDKDF (reference sequence). With V trimmed by 5 bases and J by 6 bases, 4 bases remained unmatched. The CDR3 region has the DNA TGTGCCACCAGCGAAAACAGGGGAAACATTCAGTACTTC. Residues: CATSENRGNIQYF.

This chain uses TRBV20-1 with TRBJ2-1, with D unresolved. CDR1 is DFQATT, CDR2 SNEGSKA, per germline (reference sequence). The length of the CDR3 is 13 residues. The V gene lost 3 bases and the J gene lost 2 bases, with 8 bases spanning the gap. DNA for the CDR3: TGCAGTGCTAGCTCTAACCCCTACAATGAGCAGTTCTTC. Protein product: CSASSNPYNEQFF.

The chain uses TRBV18 and TRBJ2-4; tentative D call: TRBD1 (6 bases). The end of the DNA is better explained by TRBJ2-7, so the J call may be wrong. CDR1 KGHSH and CDR2 LQKENI come from the germline V gene. This CDR3 is built from 13 residues. CDR3 nucleotides: TGTGCCAGCTCATCAGGGGCTGGCTACGAGCAGTACTTC. This encodes CASSSGAGYEQYF.

In this sample, this clonotype turned up a few times. In nucleotides, the CDR3 is TGTGCCAGCAGCCCCCCAGCGCGTGAGCAGTACTTC. This translates into CASSPPAREQYF. The chain carries TRBV6-6 and TRBJ2-5; D ambiguous. The germline gives CDR1 MNHNY, CDR2 SVGAGI (reference sequence). V shed 6 bases and J shed 11 bases, with 16 bases lying between them. The CDR3 contains 12 residues.

Note on this clonotype: At one end the junction does not follow the germline gene, possibly because of a read error. The V gene is TRBV6-6, the J gene TRBJ2-7; 12 bases match TRBD2. This CDR3 is 14 amino acids long. Germline assignment: CDR1 MNHNY and CDR2 SVGAGI (reference sequence). DNA of the CDR3: TGTGCCAGCATAGGGACTAGCGGGCGAGACGAGCAGCACTTC. It codes for CASIGTSGRDEQHF.

In this sample, this clonotype turned up a few times. The chain combines TRBV20-1 with TRBJ1-2; 9 positions agree with TRBD1. CDR3 length: 13 residues. V trimming: 5 bases; J trimming: 6 bases; junction bases outside the gene matches: 7. In germline, CDR1 is DFQATT, CDR2 SNEGSKA (reference sequence). The CDR3 is CSAGTGISDGYTF. The CDR3 DNA reads TGCAGTGCTGGGACAGGGATTTCCGATGGCTACACCTTC.

The rearrangement uses TRBV15 and TRBJ1-1, with a possible D match to TRBD1 (6 bases). Germline V gives CDR1 LNHNV, CDR2 YYDKDF (reference sequence). The CDR3 is 15 amino acids. Deletions cut 5 bases from V and 5 bases from J, with 18 bases between. The CDR3 DNA reads as TGTGCCACCAGCGGAGGAGTCCACCAGGGGACTGAAGCTTTCTTT. This codes for CATSGGVHQGTEAFF.

In nucleotides, the CDR3 is TGTGCCAGCAGCGAGGGACCTCTAACAGACTATGGCTACACCTTC. Translated, it gives CASSEGPLTDYGYTF. V and J are TRBV2 and TRBJ1-2; the D gene is possibly TRBD1 (5 bases). Germline V lookup: CDR1 SNHLY, CDR2 FYNNEI. The CDR3 is 15 amino acids. V lost 6 bases and J lost 3, with 17 bases in between.

In its sample, this clonotype was seen a few times. This chain connects TRBV9 to TRBJ2-2; D is undetermined. The length of the CDR3 is 15 residues. Germline lookup yields CDR1 SGDLS and CDR2 YYNGEE. The V and J ends lost 0 bases and 0 bases respectively, with 6 bases between them. The CDR3 DNA reads as TGTGCCAGCAGCGTAGAACCCGCGAACACCGGGGAGCTGTTTTTT. Amino acids: CASSVEPANTGELFF.

V is TRBV12-5 and J is TRBJ1-2; D gene unclear. Trimming took 0 bases from V and 6 from J, leaving 11 bases between them. Germline V gene sequence: CDR1 LGHNT, CDR2 FRNRAP. The length of the CDR3 is 14 residues. The chain's CDR3 is CASGLVRGLDGYTF. DNA for the CDR3: TGTGCTAGTGGTTTGGTACGTGGACTGGATGGCTACACCTTC.

This rearrangement joins TRBV5-1 to TRBJ2-1; D not resolved. Germline CDR1 is SGHRS and CDR2 is YFSETQ. V shed 3 bases and J shed 10 bases, with 11 bases lying between them. This CDR3 is built from 12 residues. CDR3 DNA: TGCGCCAGCAGCTCAACAAAAGTAGAGCAGTTCTTC. Protein sequence: CASSSTKVEQFF.

This rearrangement joins TRBV24-1 to TRBJ1-2; tentatively, D is TRBD1 (6 bases). Per the germline V gene, CDR1 is KGHDR and CDR2 is SFDVKD. Trimming cost V 4 bases and J 8 bases, with 13 bases left between them. This CDR3 region has 13 residues. The DNA of the CDR3 is TGTGCCACCAGTGACCGGACAGTCTGCGGCTACACCTTC. This translates into CATSDRTVCGYTF.

The chain has TRBV7-2 and TRBJ2-1; 10 bases map to TRBD2. The CDR3 is 18 residues long. Unmatched junction bases numbered 11, after V lost 1 base and J lost 5 bases. From germline, CDR1 is SGHTA and CDR2 FQGNSA. The CDR3 region is CASSLGMSSGGANNEQFF. In DNA form, the CDR3 reads TGTGCCAGCAGCTTAGGTATGAGCAGCGGGGGGGCCAACAATGAGCAGTTCTTC. The full variable domain, completed using reference TRBV7-2 and TRBJ2-1, is GAGVSQSPSNKVTEKGKDVELRCDPISGHTALYWYRQSLGQGLEFLIYFQGNSAPDKSGLPSDRFSAERTGGSVSTLTIQRTQQEDSAVYLCASSLGMSSGGANNEQFFGPGTRLTVL.

The V and J genes are TRBV6-5 and TRBJ2-1; D may match TRBD1 or TRBD2 (5 bases each). The germline gives CDR1 MNHEY, CDR2 SVGAGI. The CDR3 sequence is 15 residues long. V was clipped by 6 bases and J by 2 bases, with 14 bases between them. The CDR3 region is CASSQEGRPYNEQFF. DNA of the CDR3: TGTGCCAGCAGCCAAGAGGGGAGACCCTACAATGAGCAGTTCTTC.

This clonotype was recorded a few times. The V and J genes are TRBV20-1 and TRBJ1-5, with D hard to call. This CDR3 comprises 13 residues. Per germline, CDR1 DFQATT and CDR2 SNEGSKA (reference sequence). Trimming removed 3 bases from V and 5 bases from J, with 11 bases in between. The CDR3 here is CSASKGTDQPQHF. The CDR3 nucleotides read TGCAGTGCTAGTAAGGGAACGGATCAGCCCCAGCATTTT.

This clonotype was counted at least ten times. An end of the junction differs from the germline gene, which may be a read error. V and J are TRBV5-1 and TRBJ2-5; either TRBD1 or TRBD2 may fit D (5 bases each). Germline assignment: CDR1 SGHRS and CDR2 YFSETQ. The CDR3 is made up of 13 amino acids. The CDR3 bases are TGTGCTAGCAGTCCGGGGCAGGGAGAGACCCAGTACTTC. Translating gives CASSPGQGETQYF.

This chain links TRBV11-2 with TRBJ2-3, with 7 nucleotides matching TRBD1. J gave up 1 base and V 5 bases, and 15 bases lay outside the gene matches. Germline V gene lookup returns CDR1 SGHAT and CDR2 FQNNGV. The CDR3 has 18 residues. CDR3 coding DNA: TGTGCCAGCAGCAGTCGCTACGAGGGGGCGTGGGGCACAGATACGCAGTATTTT. Protein: CASSSRYEGAWGTDTQYF.

The chain is built from TRBV28 and TRBJ2-7; 7 bases map to TRBD2. V shed 6 bases, J shed 5 bases, and the junction held 10 bases outside the gene matches. CDR1 is MDHEN and CDR2 is SYDVKM in the germline V gene. The CDR3 runs 14 residues. The CDR3, as DNA: TGTGCCAGCAGGCGAGGACTAGTTCCGGACGAGCAGTACTTC. It encodes CASRRGLVPDEQYF.